The sequence of this TCR beta chain was determined in a study of blood T cell repertoires in COVID-19. Study information: Researchers got acute and convalescent COVID-19 samples from the United States, Italy and Spain. Sample material is recorded as cDNA or gDNA derived from T cells, B-cell-depleted T cells, or PBMCs.

CDR1 and CDR2 (germline): SGHTA, FQGNSA. The CDR3 length is 14 residues. V was clipped by 3 bases and J by 0 bases, with 6 bases between them. How the authors handled the data: Amplified reference gene primers provided the basis for estimating nucleated cell counts. Method: immunoSEQ multiplex PCR; TCRdb's copy keeps in-frame clones and lacks some. V, J and clone size are taken as reported in that table, and D and trimming were inferred from the DNA itself. The table shows roughly 140,000 clones, with roughly 76% occurring only once. This clone has just one count. The genes are TRBV7-2 and TRBJ2-1, with a possible D match to TRBD2 (5 bases). The TCR sequence derives from a human donor with acute or convalescent COVID-19. The donor label of this sample is uncertain. The sample taken for sequencing was peripheral blood. CDR3 DNA: TGTGCCAGCAGCTTCGGGATCTCCTACAATGAGCAGTTCTTC. This codes for CASSFGISYNEQFF. The full variable domain, in which reference TRBV7-2 and TRBJ2-1 provide the parts outside the CDR3, is GAGVSQSPSNKVTEKGKDVELRCDPISGHTALYWYRQSLGQGLEFLIYFQGNSAPDKSGLPSDRFSAERTGGSVSTLTIQRTQQEDSAVYLCASSFGISYNEQFFGPGTRLTVL.